Presented here are 22 T cell receptor beta chains from one specimen sequenced in a study of T cells in Graves' hyperthyroidism and ophthalmopathy. The source material, RNA transcripts, was used to amplify TCR beta CDR3 regions. RT-PCR in the first round (using the HTBI primer set) targeted the TCR CDR3. A single record per CDR3 protein comes from TCRdb applying MiXCR to the multiplex PCR reads. The data show 480,000 or so distinct CDR3 sequences, with over 35% seen just once and around 44% held by the top ten. The sequenced sample consisted of peripheral blood or thyroid tissue (not recorded which). The receptors were gathered from an adult woman with Graves' disease, either hyperthyroidism or ophthalmopathy (not recorded which).

This chain connects TRBV7-2 to TRBJ1-4; D possibly corresponds to TRBD1 (6 bases). In germline, CDR1 is SGHTA, CDR2 FQGNSA. The length of the CDR3 is 14 residues. Trimming removed 6 bases at V and 8 bases at J, with 16 bases between. CDR3 region: CASSLEQGYEKLFF. Here the CDR3 DNA reads TGTGCCAGCAGTCTGGAACAGGGTTACGAAAAACTGTTTTTT.

This rearrangement joins TRBV24-1 to TRBJ2-1; TRBD1 matches 10 bases. The CDR3 contains 14 residues. The germline V gene has CDR1 KGHDR and CDR2 SFDVKD. V lost 10 bases to trimming and J lost 8 bases; unmatched junction nucleotides: 10. This chain's CDR3 is CATGGQGILDEQFF. CDR3 DNA sequence: TGTGCCACAGGGGGACAGGGGATTTTGGATGAGCAGTTCTTC.

The sample holds many counts of this clonotype. This rearrangement joins TRBV7-2 to TRBJ2-7; D remains ambiguous. V shed 0 bases and J shed 1 base, with 10 bases lying between them. CDR1 is SGHTA, CDR2 FQGNSA, per germline. This CDR3 comprises 15 residues. CDR3 DNA: TGTGCCAGCAGCTTAGCAGTCGGCGGTTCCTACGAGCAGTACTTC. Translating gives CASSLAVGGSYEQYF.

This clonotype came up once. The rearrangement joins TRBV7-9 to TRBJ2-7; the match to TRBD1 covers 9 bases. The germline gives CDR1 SEHNR, CDR2 FQNEAQ (reference sequence). V was pared by 5 bases and J by 12 bases, with 5 bases of the junction left unmatched. This CDR3 is 11 amino acids long. For the CDR3, the DNA is TGTGCCAGCAGCCACCGGGACAGGGCGTACTTC. It is translated as CASSHRDRAYF.

This clonotype was counted at least ten times. The chain links TRBV10-3 to TRBJ1-1; D gene ambiguous. The germline V gene encodes CDR1 ENHRY and CDR2 SYGVKD. Trimming stripped 4 bases from V and 1 base from J, with 10 bases between. The CDR3 covers 14 residues. Here the CDR3 reads CAISAKEQNTEAFF. The DNA for the CDR3 is TGTGCCATCAGTGCCAAGGAGCAGAACACTGAAGCTTTCTTT.

The J gene is TRBJ2-7, the V gene TRBV12-3 or TRBV12-4; D remains unclear. The DNA end is a closer match to TRBJ1-2, so the J assignment may be wrong. This CDR3 spans 13 amino acids. This CDR3 reads CASSLGLLGGYTF. The CDR3, as DNA: TGTGCCAGCAGTTTAGGACTCTTGGGTGGCTACACCTTC.

This clonotype has ten or more counts. This chain connects TRBV7-9 to TRBJ1-4; TRBD1 agrees at 9 bases. V shed 5 bases, J shed 7 bases, and the junction held 5 bases outside the gene matches. The CDR3 consists of 14 residues. CDR1 and CDR2 from the germline V gene are SEHNR and FQNEAQ (reference sequence). Here the CDR3 reads CASSKTGGREKLFF. CDR3 DNA: TGTGCCAGCAGCAAGACAGGGGGTCGTGAAAAACTGTTTTTT.

The rearrangement uses TRBV20-1 and TRBJ1-5; 8 positions match TRBD1. CDR3 length equals 14 residues. The trim removed 6 bases at V and 11 bases at J, leaving 15 bases unmatched. CDR1 and CDR2 from the germline V gene are DFQATT and SNEGSKA (reference sequence). This CDR3 is CSAIEPGQGETQHF. Written as DNA, the CDR3 is TGCAGTGCCATCGAACCCGGACAGGGCGAGACCCAGCATTTT.

This clonotype occurred a few times. This chain links TRBV9 with TRBJ1-2, with 10 bases identical to TRBD1. V was pared by 1 base and J by 4 bases, with 4 bases of the junction left unmatched. This CDR3 region has 15 residues. The germline CDR1 and CDR2 sequences are SGDLS and YYNGEE. CDR3 amino acids: CASSVRGTGAYGYTF. The CDR3 nucleotides are TGTGCCAGCAGCGTACGGGGGACAGGGGCCTATGGCTACACCTTC.

The table lists this clonotype with a few counts. The rearrangement links TRBV11-2 to TRBJ1-1, with D uncertain. The CDR3 consists of 15 residues. Germline loops: CDR1 SGHAT, CDR2 FQNNGV. Trimming took 1 base from V and 1 from J, leaving 10 bases between them. CDR3 bases: TGTGCCAGCAGCTTAGCCCCAGGTGCGAACACTGAAGCTTTCTTT. It specifies CASSLAPGANTEAFF.

This clonotype was seen repeatedly, ten times or more. The rearrangement uses TRBV5-1 and TRBJ1-1; no definite D call. V shed 2 bases and J shed 1 base, with 6 bases lying between them. Germline V CDR1 and CDR2: SGHRS, YFSETQ. The CDR3 is 13 amino acids. The CDR3 DNA reads as TGCGCCAGCAGCTTTGACACGAACACTGAAGCTTTCTTT. Translation gives CASSFDTNTEAFF.

In its sample, this clonotype was seen many times. The V gene is TRBV5-1, the J gene TRBJ1-4; 8 nucleotides align to TRBD1. The V segment lost 4 bases and the J segment 5 bases; nucleotides outside the gene matches: 7. In germline, CDR1 is SGHRS, CDR2 YFSETQ. This CDR3 comprises 15 residues. CDR3: CASSKMTGENEKLFF. The CDR3 region has the DNA TGCGCCAGCAGCAAAATGACAGGGGAGAATGAAAAACTGTTTTTT.

This clonotype was counted at least ten times. The chain employs TRBV27 and TRBJ1-5; 9 bases align to TRBD1. This CDR3 spans 14 amino acids. The V segment lost 3 bases and the J segment 7 bases; nucleotides outside the gene matches: 4. Germline V gene lookup returns CDR1 MNHEY and CDR2 SMNVEV (reference sequence). The CDR3 DNA sequence: TGTGCCAGCAGTTTGACAGGGGGTCGGCAGCCCCAGCATTTT. This sequence encodes CASSLTGGRQPQHF.

V and J are TRBV29-1 and TRBJ1-2, with 10 bases aligning to TRBD1. J lost 7 bases, V lost 7 bases, and 12 bases had no gene match. Germline lookup yields CDR1 SQVTM and CDR2 ANQGSEA. This CDR3 has 14 amino acids. The CDR3 is CSAKAPRDRGGYTF. The DNA for the CDR3 is TGCAGCGCCAAGGCCCCCCGGGACAGGGGTGGCTACACCTTC. Full variable domain (outside the CDR3, taken from reference TRBV29-1 and TRBJ1-2): SAVISQKPSRDICQRGTSLTIQCQVDSQVTMMFWYRQQPGQSLTLIATANQGSEATYESGFVIDKFPISRPNLTFSTLTVSNMSPEDSSIYLCSAKAPRDRGGYTFGSGTRLTVV.

The gene calls are TRBV20-1 and TRBJ2-7, with TRBD2 identical over 8 bases. V lost 6 bases and J lost 7; bases outside the gene matches: 5. This CDR3 has 11 amino acids. CDR1 DFQATT and CDR2 SNEGSKA come from the germline V gene (reference sequence). The CDR3 region is CSATGGAEQYF. CDR3 DNA sequence: TGCAGTGCCACCGGGGGGGCAGAGCAGTACTTC.

The chain combines TRBV5-1 with TRBJ1-2, with 9 bases fitting TRBD1. The ends lost 6 bases at V and 7 bases at J; junction bases unmatched: 10. CDR1 SGHRS and CDR2 YFSETQ come from the germline V gene. The CDR3 has 14 residues. The chain's CDR3 is CASTSDRGGSGYTF. CDR3 DNA sequence: TGCGCCAGCACCTCAGACAGGGGGGGCTCTGGCTACACCTTC.

V and J are TRBV7-9 and TRBJ2-7; 12 bases agree with TRBD2. The J call is doubtful: the DNA matches TRBJ2-5 better. Looked up from germline, CDR1 is SEHNR and CDR2 is FQNEAQ (reference sequence). This CDR3 has 15 residues. CDR3 nucleotides: TGTGCCAGCAGCGAGACTAGCGGGGGTCTCGAGACCCAGTACTTC. This sequence encodes CASSETSGGLETQYF.

As regards this clonotype: The junction departs from the called germline gene at one end, perhaps through a read error. The V gene is TRBV7-7, the J gene TRBJ2-3, with D possibly matching TRBD1 (5 bases). The CDR3 covers 13 residues. Germline CDR1 and CDR2: SSHAT and FNYEAQ (reference sequence). The CDR3 sequence: CASSPRDSATQYF. CDR3 DNA: TGTGCTAGCAGCCCTCGTGACAGTGCTACGCAGTATTTT.

The rearrangement links TRBV9 to TRBJ2-3; D possibly matches TRBD1 or TRBD2 (6 bases each). Germline CDR1 reads SGDLS; CDR2 reads YYNGEE. CDR3 size: 16 residues. The V gene lost 5 bases and the J gene lost 4 bases, with 20 bases spanning the gap. In nucleotides, the CDR3 is TGTGCCAGCAGTATAAGGGGGGAAGACAAGTCAGATACGCAGTATTTT. It yields the protein CASSIRGEDKSDTQYF. Variable domain in full (rest from reference TRBV9 and TRBJ2-3): DSGVTQTPKHLITATGQRVTLRCSPRSGDLSVYWYQQSLDQGLQFLIQYYNGEERAKGNILERFSAQQFPDLHSELNLSSLELGDSALYFCASSIRGEDKSDTQYFGPGTRLTVL.

This chain's CDR3 is CATSESGLVPPGELFF. As DNA, the CDR3 is TGTGCCACCAGTGAATCGGGACTAGTTCCCCCCGGGGAGCTGTTTTTT. The chain is built from TRBV24-1 and TRBJ2-2; 8 bases map to TRBD2. The CDR3 totals 16 residues. V was clipped by 4 bases and J by 6 bases; unmatched bases: 9. The germline V gene encodes CDR1 KGHDR and CDR2 SFDVKD.

Many counts were recorded for this clonotype. The rearrangement uses TRBV19 and TRBJ2-7; no clear D. Germline CDR1 is LNHDA and CDR2 is SQIVND (reference sequence). Trimming left V 9 bases short and J 4 bases short, with 10 bases between. This CDR3 contains 11 residues. CDR3 residues: CASSGPYEQYF. In DNA, the CDR3 is TGTGCCAGCAGTGGACCTTACGAGCAGTACTTC.

This clonotype was observed a single time. The chain carries TRBV20-1 and TRBJ2-7, with D possibly TRBD1 on 6 matching bases. Looked up from germline, CDR1 is DFQATT and CDR2 is SNEGSKA (reference sequence). V lost 4 bases and J lost 6, with 7 bases in between. The CDR3 runs to 10 residues. The CDR3 nucleotides read TGCAGTGCTAACAGGGTCGAGCAGTACTTC. The encoded protein is CSANRVEQYF.